The rows below give T cell receptor beta chains drawn from one sample of a study of cytomegalovirus exposure and HLA in healthy donors. Method: immunoSEQ multiplex PCR; TCRdb's copy keeps in-frame clones and lacks some. This repertoire shows some 310,000 clones, nearly 90% found once; its top ten account for more than 0.95%. The sample comprised PBMCs. The receptors originated from a young man in good health and CMV-seronegative. Each CDR3 is given with its conserved first and last residue. The order of the fields is CDR3 protein, CDR3 DNA, clone size, J gene, D gene, V gene. D genes are given only for firm matches. Not every row has a clone size; where given, it reads once, few, many or a size class.

CDR3 protein: CASSVVQLAEAFF; CDR3 DNA: TGTGCCAGCAGCGTAGTACAGTTAGCTGAAGCTTTCTTT; clone size: .; J gene: TRBJ1-1; D gene: .; V gene: TRBV9
CDR3 protein: CATSRNTLAPHNEQFF; CDR3 DNA: TGTGCCACCAGCAGAAATACCCTAGCCCCACACAATGAGCAGTTCTTC; clone size: .; J gene: TRBJ2-1; D gene: .; V gene: TRBV15
CDR3 protein: CASSLGQGYSGANVLTF; CDR3 DNA: TGTGCCAGCAGTTTGGGACAGGGTTACTCTGGGGCCAACGTCCTGACTTTC; clone size: .; J gene: TRBJ2-6; D gene: TRBD1; V gene: TRBV2
CDR3 protein: CASNHALGGWNQPQHF; CDR3 DNA: TGTGCCAGTAACCATGCCCTCGGGGGGTGGAATCAGCCCCAGCATTTT; clone size: few; J gene: TRBJ1-5; D gene: .; V gene: TRBV19
CDR3 protein: CASSLEGTGQETQYF; CDR3 DNA: TGTGCCAGCAGCTTAGAGGGGACAGGGCAAGAGACCCAGTACTTC; clone size: .; J gene: TRBJ2-5; D gene: TRBD1; V gene: TRBV5-5
CDR3 protein: CASSLPGLDNPLHF; CDR3 DNA: TGTGCCAGCAGCTTACCGGGACTGGACAACCCCCTCCACTTT; clone size: once; J gene: TRBJ1-6; D gene: .; V gene: TRBV5-6
CDR3 protein: CSARASYEQYF; CDR3 DNA: TGCAGTGCTCGAGCTAGTTACGAGCAGTACTTC; clone size: .; J gene: TRBJ2-7; D gene: .; V gene: TRBV20-1
CDR3 protein: CSVGQYNTEAFF; CDR3 DNA: TGCAGCGTCGGACAGTACAACACTGAAGCTTTCTTT; clone size: .; J gene: TRBJ1-1; D gene: .; V gene: TRBV29-1
CDR3 protein: CASSSAGGSTYEQYF; CDR3 DNA: TGTGCCAGCAGCTCGGCGGGGGGGAGCACCTACGAGCAGTACTTC; clone size: .; J gene: TRBJ2-7; D gene: TRBD2; V gene: TRBV7-2
CDR3 protein: CASSYLRELFF; CDR3 DNA: TGTGCCAGCAGTTATCTACGGGAGCTGTTTTTT; clone size: .; J gene: TRBJ2-2; D gene: .; V gene: TRBV6-6
CDR3 protein: CAWSVGRSNTGELFF; CDR3 DNA: TGTGCCTGGAGTGTAGGCAGGTCAAACACCGGGGAGCTGTTTTTT; clone size: .; J gene: TRBJ2-2; D gene: .; V gene: TRBV30
CDR3 protein: CASSPLFSWGDNSPLHF; CDR3 DNA: TGTGCCAGCTCACCTCTTTTCTCCTGGGGGGATAATTCACCCCTCCACTTT; clone size: .; J gene: TRBJ1-6; D gene: .; V gene: TRBV18
CDR3 protein: CAISDWDTSLWEQYF; CDR3 DNA: TGTGCCATCAGTGACTGGGACACCTCCTTGTGGGAGCAGTACTTC; clone size: .; J gene: TRBJ2-7; D gene: .; V gene: TRBV10-3
CDR3 protein: CASSVRDRGGTNEKLFF; CDR3 DNA: TGTGCCAGCAGTGTTCGAGACAGGGGGGGAACTAATGAAAAACTGTTTTTT; clone size: .; J gene: TRBJ1-4; D gene: TRBD1; V gene: TRBV6-1
CDR3 protein: CASSVTSKNTEAFF; CDR3 DNA: TGTGCCAGCAGTGTGACATCAAAAAACACTGAAGCTTTCTTT; clone size: .; J gene: TRBJ1-1; D gene: .; V gene: TRBV6-1
CDR3 protein: CASMQDRSTDTQYF; CDR3 DNA: TGTGCCAGTATGCAAGACAGGAGCACAGATACGCAGTATTTT; clone size: .; J gene: TRBJ2-3; D gene: .; V gene: TRBV19
CDR3 protein: CASSLGLSSGAPEQFF; CDR3 DNA: TGTGCCAGCAGCTTAGGCCTGTCTAGCGGGGCCCCCGAGCAGTTCTTC; clone size: .; J gene: TRBJ2-1; D gene: TRBD2; V gene: TRBV13
CDR3 protein: CASSHTGGLNTEAFF; CDR3 DNA: TGCGCCAGCAGCCATACAGGGGGCTTGAACACTGAAGCTTTCTTT; clone size: .; J gene: TRBJ1-1; D gene: TRBD1; V gene: TRBV4-3
CDR3 protein: CASSQEPWGRETQYF; CDR3 DNA: TGCGCCAGCAGCCAAGAGCCCTGGGGGCGGGAGACCCAGTACTTC; clone size: .; J gene: TRBJ2-5; D gene: .; V gene: TRBV4-1
CDR3 protein: CASSNRDRPYEAFF; CDR3 DNA: TGTGCCAGCAGCAACCGGGACAGACCGTATGAAGCTTTCTTT; clone size: .; J gene: TRBJ1-1; D gene: TRBD1; V gene: TRBV11-3
CDR3 protein: CASSSAGGGRNTIYF; CDR3 DNA: TGTGCCAGCAGTTCTGCAGGGGGTGGTAGAAACACCATATATTTT; clone size: .; J gene: TRBJ1-3; D gene: TRBD1; V gene: TRBV6-5
CDR3 protein: CASSLVPQGKYGYTF; CDR3 DNA: TGTGCCAGCAGCTTAGTCCCCCAGGGGAAATATGGCTACACCTTC; clone size: .; J gene: TRBJ1-2; D gene: .; V gene: TRBV7-2
CDR3 protein: CASRRNTEAFF; CDR3 DNA: TGTGCCAGCAGGAGGAACACTGAAGCTTTCTTT; clone size: .; J gene: TRBJ1-1; D gene: .; V gene: TRBV6-5
CDR3 protein: CASSSDRGYEQYF; CDR3 DNA: TGTGCCAGCAGCTCGGACAGGGGGTACGAGCAGTACTTC; clone size: .; J gene: TRBJ2-7; D gene: TRBD1; V gene: TRBV5-5
CDR3 protein: CASSEASGGLNEQYF; CDR3 DNA: TGTGCCAGCAGTGAGGCTAGCGGGGGGCTCAACGAGCAGTACTTC; clone size: few; J gene: TRBJ2-7; D gene: TRBD2; V gene: TRBV6-4
CDR3 protein: CAISDRGSGYNEQFF; CDR3 DNA: TGTGCCATCAGTGACAGGGGGAGCGGCTACAATGAGCAGTTCTTC; clone size: .; J gene: TRBJ2-1; D gene: TRBD1; V gene: TRBV10-3
CDR3 protein: CASSQDGTSGGIAKNIQYF; CDR3 DNA: TGCGCCAGCAGCCAAGACGGGACTAGCGGGGGGATAGCCAAAAACATTCAGTACTTC; clone size: .; J gene: TRBJ2-4; D gene: TRBD2; V gene: TRBV4-3
CDR3 protein: CASSSIGGPVRTYEQYF; CDR3 DNA: TGTGCCAGCAGCTCCATAGGGGGACCAGTACGAACCTACGAGCAGTACTTC; clone size: .; J gene: TRBJ2-7; D gene: .; V gene: TRBV11-2
CDR3 protein: CASSLYRGPMNTEAFF; CDR3 DNA: TGTGCCAGCAGCTTATACAGGGGGCCCATGAACACTGAAGCTTTCTTT; clone size: .; J gene: TRBJ1-1; D gene: TRBD1; V gene: TRBV7-8
CDR3 protein: CATSRDRSNNEKLFF; CDR3 DNA: TGTGCCACCAGCAGAGATCGCAGTAATAATGAAAAACTGTTTTTT; clone size: .; J gene: TRBJ1-4; D gene: .; V gene: TRBV15
CDR3 protein: CASSLDNTYEQYF; CDR3 DNA: TGCGCCAGCAGCCTCGACAATACCTACGAGCAGTACTTC; clone size: .; J gene: TRBJ2-7; D gene: .; V gene: TRBV4-1
CDR3 protein: CASSPSDRGITGYTF; CDR3 DNA: TGTGCCAGCAGCCCGTCGGACAGGGGGATTACTGGCTACACCTTC; clone size: .; J gene: TRBJ1-2; D gene: TRBD1; V gene: TRBV14
CDR3 protein: CASSRLGQGGDYGYTF; CDR3 DNA: TGTGCCAGCAGTCGATTAGGACAGGGAGGGGACTATGGCTACACCTTC; clone size: few; J gene: TRBJ1-2; D gene: TRBD1; V gene: TRBV28
CDR3 protein: CASSDSAGGQETQYF; CDR3 DNA: TGTGCCAGCAGTGATTCTGCGGGGGGACAAGAGACCCAGTACTTC; clone size: .; J gene: TRBJ2-5; D gene: TRBD2; V gene: TRBV25-1
CDR3 protein: CSVRGGTDTQYF; CDR3 DNA: TGCAGCGTTCGGGGGGGCACAGATACGCAGTATTTT; clone size: .; J gene: TRBJ2-3; D gene: TRBD2; V gene: TRBV29-1
CDR3 protein: CASSLGLNTDTQYF; CDR3 DNA: TGTGCCAGCAGCTTGGGACTAAACACAGATACGCAGTATTTT; clone size: .; J gene: TRBJ2-3; D gene: .; V gene: TRBV5-6
CDR3 protein: CASSRTPSWTENTEAFF; CDR3 DNA: TGTGCCAGCAGTCGTACCCCCTCCTGGACAGAAAACACTGAAGCTTTCTTT; clone size: .; J gene: TRBJ1-1; D gene: .; V gene: TRBV2
CDR3 protein: CASSLSSSGANVLTF; CDR3 DNA: TGTGCCAGCAGTCTTAGCAGCTCTGGGGCCAACGTCCTGACTTTC; clone size: .; J gene: TRBJ2-6; D gene: .; V gene: TRBV6-1
CDR3 protein: CASSLTAVSTDTQYF; CDR3 DNA: TGTGCCAGCAGCTTAACTGCCGTTAGCACAGATACGCAGTATTTT; clone size: .; J gene: TRBJ2-3; D gene: .; V gene: TRBV11-2
CDR3 protein: CASSLKVRTEAFF; CDR3 DNA: TGTGCCAGCAGCTTAAAAGTCAGGACTGAAGCTTTCTTT; clone size: once; J gene: TRBJ1-1; D gene: .; V gene: TRBV11-2
CDR3 protein: CARTGRPTEAFF; CDR3 DNA: TGTGCCAGAACAGGGAGACCCACTGAAGCTTTCTTT; clone size: .; J gene: TRBJ1-1; D gene: .; V gene: TRBV2
CDR3 protein: CASSFDRISPLHF; CDR3 DNA: TGTGCCAGCAGCTTCGACAGGATTTCACCCCTCCACTTT; clone size: .; J gene: TRBJ1-6; D gene: .; V gene: TRBV7-6
CDR3 protein: CASSPAQGASEKLFF; CDR3 DNA: TGTGCCAGCAGTCCAGCACAGGGGGCGAGCGAAAAACTGTTTTTT; clone size: .; J gene: TRBJ1-4; D gene: TRBD1; V gene: TRBV6-1
CDR3 protein: CASSLGQGNEKLFF; CDR3 DNA: TGTGCCAGCAGCTTGGGACAGGGGAATGAAAAACTGTTTTTT; clone size: once; J gene: TRBJ1-4; D gene: TRBD1; V gene: TRBV7-6
CDR3 protein: CASSKTGMGREQYF; CDR3 DNA: TGTGCCAGCAGCAAAACAGGGATGGGTCGGGAGCAGTACTTC; clone size: .; J gene: TRBJ2-7; D gene: .; V gene: TRBV21-1
CDR3 protein: CASRFSGQGNSPLHF; CDR3 DNA: TGTGCCAGCAGATTCTCTGGACAGGGGAATTCACCCCTCCACTTT; clone size: .; J gene: TRBJ1-6; D gene: TRBD1; V gene: TRBV6-6
CDR3 protein: CASSFSGANSPLHF; CDR3 DNA: TGTGCCAGCAGCTTTTCAGGGGCCAATTCACCCCTCCACTTT; clone size: once; J gene: TRBJ1-6; D gene: .; V gene: TRBV11-2
CDR3 protein: CASSQDRLREEQYF; CDR3 DNA: TGTGCCAGCAGCCAAGATCGCTTGAGGGAGGAGCAGTACTTC; clone size: .; J gene: TRBJ2-7; D gene: .; V gene: TRBV4-2
CDR3 protein: CASSLARDRGRTEAFF; CDR3 DNA: TGTGCCAGCAGCTTGGCCCGGGACAGGGGGAGAACTGAAGCTTTCTTT; clone size: once; J gene: TRBJ1-1; D gene: TRBD1; V gene: TRBV5-4
CDR3 protein: CASSQELTGSSYYEQYF; CDR3 DNA: TGTGCCAGCAGCCAAGAACTCACAGGCAGCTCCTATTACGAGCAGTACTTC; clone size: .; J gene: TRBJ2-7; D gene: .; V gene: TRBV4-2
CDR3 protein: CSVLGATGNTIYF; CDR3 DNA: TGCAGCGTTCTGGGGGCCACTGGAAACACCATATATTTT; clone size: .; J gene: TRBJ1-3; D gene: .; V gene: TRBV29-1
CDR3 protein: CASSIEVGGGNQPQHF; CDR3 DNA: TGTGCCAGTAGTATAGAAGTAGGGGGGGGCAATCAGCCCCAGCATTTT; clone size: .; J gene: TRBJ1-5; D gene: .; V gene: TRBV19
CDR3 protein: CARAPGYNSPLHF; CDR3 DNA: TGTGCTCGGGCGCCGGGATATAATTCACCCCTCCACTTT; clone size: .; J gene: TRBJ1-6; D gene: .; V gene: TRBV30